Below, 28 T cell receptor beta chains from the same sample are listed, as sequenced in a study of blood T cell repertoires in COVID-19. Clones were sequenced by immunoSEQ multiplex PCR, and TCRdb holds only the in-frame ones, with some missing. In the table there are about 170,000 clones, 87% of which are singletons. Sequencing used peripheral blood. These TCRs come from a man aged 18 to 30 with active or convalescent COVID-19.

The gene calls are TRBV4-3 and TRBJ2-5; D unresolved. Trimming cost V 0 bases and J 2 bases, with 10 bases left between them. Germline-derived CDR1 and CDR2 are LGHNA and YSLEER. There are 15 residues in the CDR3. The CDR3 sequence is CASSQDRYLQETQYF. DNA of the CDR3: TGCGCCAGCAGCCAAGACCGCTATCTACAAGAGACCCAGTACTTC.

The chain recombines TRBV19 with TRBJ1-1; no reliable D call. The ends were cut back, 2 bases at V and 1 base at J, with 5 bases in the middle. Germline CDR1 reads LNHDA; CDR2 reads SQIVND (reference sequence). This CDR3 is 13 amino acids long. CDR3 in amino acids: CASSIIGNTEAFF. The CDR3 region has the DNA TGTGCCAGTAGTATAATCGGGAACACTGAAGCTTTCTTT.

The chain recombines TRBV21-1 with TRBJ1-5; TRBD1 is the table's D call and was not checked against the DNA. TRBV21-1 counts as a pseudogene. The CDR3 totals 19 residues. The CDR3 loop reads CASSKILSQGALLHQPQHF. DNA for the CDR3: TGTGCCAGCAGCAAAATTCTATCACAGGGGGCCCTCTTACATCAGCCCCAGCATTTT.

Comment on this clone: Other DNA sequences in this specimen translate into the identical CDR3. The chain links TRBV24-1 to TRBJ1-1; D might be TRBD1 (5 bases). Trimming shortened V by 4 bases and J by 8 bases, and 10 bases separated the two germline ends. The length of the CDR3 is 12 residues. Germline V CDR1 and CDR2: KGHDR, SFDVKD. The CDR3 spells CATSDGGTEAFF. Written as DNA, the CDR3 is TGTGCCACCAGTGACGGAGGGACCGAAGCTTTCTTT.

The rearrangement links TRBV27 to TRBJ2-7, with D possibly matching TRBD1 (6 bases). The ends were cut back, 8 bases at V and 12 bases at J, with 23 bases in the middle. Germline V lookup: CDR1 MNHEY, CDR2 SMNVEV (reference sequence). The CDR3 spans 13 residues. In nucleotides, the CDR3 is TGTGCCAGCCTGACCACAGGGTTAATTCATCCGTACTTC. It is translated as CASLTTGLIHPYF.

The chain links TRBV28 to TRBJ1-5, with 8 bases identical to TRBD1. This CDR3 contains 15 residues. Looked up from germline, CDR1 is MDHEN and CDR2 is SYDVKM. J gave up 3 bases and V 5 bases, and 6 bases lay outside the gene matches. The CDR3 bases are TGTGCCAGCAGTGGGACAGGTACGTCCAATCAGCCCCAGCATTTT. Encoded protein: CASSGTGTSNQPQHF.

The J gene is TRBJ2-3, the V gene TRBV7-9; maybe TRBD2 (5 bases). Trimming took off 4 bases at V and 6 bases at J, with 14 bases between the two ends. The germline V gene has CDR1 SEHNR and CDR2 FQNEAQ (reference sequence). The CDR3 is 14 residues long. CDR3 loop: CASSSLETKDTQYF. For the CDR3, the DNA is TGTGCCAGCAGCTCCCTTGAGACTAAGGATACGCAGTATTTT.

The genes are TRBV7-6 and TRBJ2-3, with TRBD1 identical over 11 bases. The V and J ends lost 5 bases and 4 bases, in that order; junction bases with no gene match: 11. The CDR3 is made up of 17 amino acids. Germline-derived CDR1 and CDR2 are SGHVS and FNYEAQ. The CDR3 is CASSLRMGQGGPDTQYF. CDR3 nucleotides: TGTGCCAGCAGCCTCCGGATGGGACAGGGGGGTCCAGATACGCAGTATTTT.

V and J are TRBV30 and TRBJ1-5; no firm D call. Trimming pared 4 bases from V and 6 bases from J, leaving 13 bases between. CDR3 length: 13 amino acids. Germline-derived CDR1 and CDR2 are GTSNPN and SVGIG (reference sequence). CDR3 nucleotide sequence: TGTGCCTGGAATGATGGCGGAGGTCAGCCCCAGCATTTT. This translates into CAWNDGGGQPQHF.

J is TRBJ2-1 and V is TRBV5-1; 16 positions agree with TRBD2. The CDR3 contains 17 residues. Germline values: CDR1 SGHRS, CDR2 YFSETQ. The V and J ends lost 3 bases and 3 bases, in that order; junction bases with no gene match: 3. This CDR3 reads CASSWGLAGGVYNEQFF. The CDR3 region has the DNA TGCGCCAGCAGCTGGGGACTAGCGGGAGGGGTCTACAATGAGCAGTTCTTC.

This chain connects TRBV29-1 to TRBJ2-2; D gene unclear. The CDR3 loop spans 13 amino acids. V gave up 5 bases and J gave up 5 bases, with 12 bases separating them. The germline CDR1 and CDR2 sequences are SQVTM and ANQGSEA. In DNA form, the CDR3 reads TGCAGCGTTCCTCCGACACTTACCGGGGAGCTGTTTTTT. Its translation is CSVPPTLTGELFF.

V gene TRBV30 combines with J gene TRBJ2-1; D is uncertain. The CDR3 is 14 residues long. V was cut by 1 base and J by 0 bases, with 7 bases left in between. The germline gives CDR1 GTSNPN, CDR2 SVGIG (reference sequence). CDR3 nucleotide sequence: TGTGCCTGGAGTGGACTGAGCTCCTACAATGAGCAGTTCTTC. Protein: CAWSGLSSYNEQFF.

The chain joins TRBV4-1 to TRBJ2-2, with 11 positions matching TRBD1. The CDR3 runs 18 residues. Germline lookup yields CDR1 MGHRA and CDR2 YSYEKL. V lost 1 base, J lost 3 bases, and 7 bases stayed unmatched. The CDR3 DNA reads as TGCGCCAGCAGCCAAGCCACCGGGACAGGGGGTTACACCGGGGAGCTGTTTTTT. It yields the protein CASSQATGTGGYTGELFF.

This chain links TRBV5-1 with TRBJ2-5, with 7 bases fitting TRBD2. CDR1 SGHRS and CDR2 YFSETQ come from the germline V gene. This CDR3 has 15 residues. Trimming cost V 4 bases and J 5 bases; bases outside gene matches: 11. DNA for the CDR3: TGCGCCAGCAGCATAACCGGGGGGATCGGTGAGACCCAGTACTTC. Translating it yields CASSITGGIGETQYF.

The chain uses TRBV7-9 and TRBJ1-5; the D gene is possibly TRBD1 (5 bases). The CDR3 covers 14 residues. The germline gives CDR1 SEHNR, CDR2 FQNEAQ (reference sequence). Trimming left V 10 bases short and J 0 bases short, with 13 bases between. CDR3 nucleotides: TGTGCCACCTCTGGGGGGAATAGCAATCAGCCCCAGCATTTT. Protein: CATSGGNSNQPQHF. Full variable domain (outside the CDR3, taken from reference TRBV7-9 and TRBJ1-5): DTGVSQNPRHKITKRGQNVTFRCDPISEHNRLYWYRQTLGQGPEFLTYFQNEAQLEKSRLLSDRFSAERPKGSFSTLEIQRTEQGDSAMYLCATSGGNSNQPQHFGDGTRLSIL.

The CDR3 DNA follows: TGTGCCAGCCGTGAGAGCGGGGGGGCCTACAATGAGCAGTTCTTC. Amino acids: CASRESGGAYNEQFF. V gene TRBV28 combines with J gene TRBJ2-1; TRBD2 matches at 10 bases. CDR1 and CDR2 from the germline V gene are MDHEN and SYDVKM. The CDR3 sequence is 15 residues long. V lost 8 bases to trimming and J lost 2 bases; unmatched junction nucleotides: 6.

This chain connects TRBV4-3 to TRBJ1-4, with D unclear. The CDR3 totals 14 residues. Trimming left V 1 base short and J 5 bases short, with 8 bases between. The germline V gene has CDR1 LGHNA and CDR2 YSLEER. The CDR3 coding sequence is TGCGCCAGCAGCCAAGCTTTGCGGAATGAAAAACTGTTTTTT. Its translation: CASSQALRNEKLFF.

The chain recombines TRBV19 with TRBJ2-2; no firm D call. The CDR3 totals 12 residues. The germline V gene encodes CDR1 LNHDA and CDR2 SQIVND (reference sequence). Trimming left V 3 bases short and J 6 bases short, with 5 bases between. The CDR3 sequence: CASSILAGELFF. The CDR3 nucleotides are TGTGCCAGTAGTATCCTAGCCGGGGAGCTGTTTTTT.

The chain is built from TRBV11-3 and TRBJ2-1; D not resolved. Trimming cost V 5 bases and J 5 bases, with 10 bases left between them. CDR1 and CDR2 from the germline V gene are SGHNT and YENEEA. The CDR3 runs to 13 residues. DNA of the CDR3: TGTGCCAGCAGCCGAAACAGACACAATGAGCAGTTCTTC. This gives the protein CASSRNRHNEQFF.

In its sample, this clone was seen once. J is TRBJ2-3 and V is TRBV6-6; D is perhaps TRBD1 (5 bases). Germline V gives CDR1 MNHNY, CDR2 SVGAGI (reference sequence). Trimming pared 6 bases from V and 4 bases from J, leaving 5 bases between. The CDR3 contains 11 residues. The CDR3 region is CASRGPDTQYF. CDR3 bases: TGTGCCAGCAGGGGGCCAGATACGCAGTATTTT.

This clone was seen only a few times. The chain combines TRBV6-6 with TRBJ1-1; maybe TRBD1 (6 bases). Germline V gives CDR1 MNHNY, CDR2 SVGAGI (reference sequence). This CDR3 is built from 12 residues. Trimming took 5 bases from V and 8 from J, leaving 12 bases between them. CDR3 coding DNA: TGTGCCAGCAGTGACTATGGGGGCGAAGCTTTCTTT. Its translation is CASSDYGGEAFF.

The V and J genes are TRBV11-3 and TRBJ1-3, with TRBD1 as a possible D gene (5 bases). There are 14 residues in the CDR3. Germline V gene data show CDR1 as SGHNT and CDR2 as YENEEA. The V gene lost 4 bases and the J gene lost 4 bases, with 11 bases spanning the gap. CDR3 nucleotides: TGTGCCAGCAGCTCCAGGGCGTTCGGAAACACCATATATTTT. Protein: CASSSRAFGNTIYF.

This rearrangement joins TRBV2 to TRBJ1-5; the D is unclear. The germline CDR1 and CDR2 sequences are SNHLY and FYNNEI. The CDR3 has 14 amino acids. Trimming cost V 7 bases and J 5 bases, with 15 bases left between them. The CDR3 sequence is CASKRPGGDQPQHF. In DNA form, the CDR3 reads TGTGCCAGCAAGAGACCCGGAGGTGATCAGCCCCAGCATTTT.

The chain uses TRBV4-1 and TRBJ1-6, with TRBD1 matching 8 bases. V trimming: 5 bases; J trimming: 7 bases; junction bases outside the gene matches: 13. Germline V CDR1 and CDR2: MGHRA, YSYEKL. The CDR3 sequence is 17 residues long. In DNA, the CDR3 is TGCGCCAGCAGCTCAACTCGGACAGGGTCTTTGAATTCACCCCTCCACTTT. Translating gives CASSSTRTGSLNSPLHF.

The CDR3 is CASSFREYNEQFF. CDR3 bases: TGTGCCAGCAGTTTCCGGGAGTACAATGAGCAGTTCTTC. The chain uses TRBV27 and TRBJ2-1, with D possibly being TRBD2 (6 bases). V was pared by 3 bases and J by 4 bases, with 7 bases between. The CDR3 consists of 13 residues. Germline V CDR1 and CDR2: MNHEY, SMNVEV (reference sequence).

This chain links TRBV3-1 (or the pseudogene TRBV3-2) with TRBJ1-2; TRBD1 matches 8 bases. Unmatched junction bases numbered 9, after V lost 2 bases and J lost 7 bases. The germline CDR1 and CDR2 sequences are LGHDT and YNNKEL (reference sequence). The CDR3 runs 15 residues. CDR3 in DNA: TGTGCCAGCAGCCAAATGGGCACAGGGGGGACTGGCTACACCTTC. Residues: CASSQMGTGGTGYTF.

The rearrangement uses TRBV12-3 or TRBV12-4 and TRBJ1-1; D gene unclear. Between the trimmed V and J ends, which lost 3 bases and 1 base, there was a span of 6 bases. The CDR3 has 13 amino acids. This chain's CDR3 is CASSLEGNTEAFF. The CDR3, as DNA: TGTGCCAGCAGTTTGGAGGGGAACACTGAAGCTTTCTTT.

The CDR3 loop is CASSTRTGGHNTIYF. The CDR3 DNA sequence: TGTGCCAGCAGTACAAGAACAGGGGGCCATAACACCATATATTTT. The chain recombines TRBV28 with TRBJ1-3; TRBD1 aligns across 9 bases. Germline V gene lookup returns CDR1 MDHEN and CDR2 SYDVKM. The CDR3 contains 15 residues. J lost 7 bases, V lost 5 bases, and 9 bases had no gene match.